This T cell receptor (beta chain) came from a study of long-term antiretroviral therapy in people with HIV. Samples were assayed with immunoSEQ v3.0 at survey level. Repertoires were generated with immunoSEQ multiplex PCR, while TCRdb's copy carries only in-frame clones and drops some. The sample records 20,000 or so clones, less than 85% being singletons. Regarding this clone: Its antigen remains unidentified.

J lost 9 bases, V lost 0 bases, and 14 bases had no gene match. CDR1 and CDR2 from the germline V gene are SGHRS and YFSETQ. The CDR3 totals 17 residues. Study-level results: There were no data on ART adherence, viral resistance or therapy changes, a gap that limits inferences about post-ART repertoire changes.

The sample consisted of unsorted PBMCs, taken 0.5 years before starting antiretroviral therapy. This sequence originates from a woman aged 45-65 years with HIV. The chain couples TRBV5-1 to TRBJ2-1; 8 positions match TRBD1. The CDR3 nucleotides are TGCGCCAGCAGCTTGGCCATGGACAGGGCCAGGGGAGGTGAGCAGTTCTTC. Encoded protein: CASSLAMDRARGGEQFF.